Listed below are T cell receptor beta chains from one sample, sequenced in a study of patients and donors after allogeneic stem cell transplantation. TCRdb re-analysed the RT-PCR reads in MiXCR, keeping a single row per CDR3 protein. Of about a million distinct CDR3 sequences detected, about a sixth appear once; the ten largest clones hold 5% to 6.5%. The material sequenced was blood, either unsorted or a sorted T cell fraction (not recorded which). The receptors were sampled from a human donor who was either an allogeneic HSCT recipient or a stem cell or donor lymphocyte infusion donor (not recorded which). It is not recorded whose cells these are; they may come from a transplant donor. Each CDR3 is given with its conserved first and last residue. D genes are given only for firm matches. A row's size may be missing; if present it is once, few, many or a size class.

cdr3_nt: TGCAGTGCTAGCCCGGGACTAGCGTACTGGGAGCAGTACTTC
cdr3_aa: CSASPGLAYWEQYF
j_call: TRBJ2-7
clone_size: -
d_call: TRBD2
v_call: TRBV20-1

cdr3_nt: TGTGCCAGCAGTCCGACCGGACTAGAGCGTCAGTTCTTC
cdr3_aa: CASSPTGLERQFF
j_call: TRBJ2-1
clone_size: few
d_call: TRBD2
v_call: TRBV12-3/TRBV12-4

cdr3_nt: TGTGCCAGCAGTGAAGGGTTCGGCACTAATGAAAAACTGTTTTTT
cdr3_aa: CASSEGFGTNEKLFF
j_call: TRBJ1-4
clone_size: few
d_call: -
v_call: TRBV6-1

cdr3_nt: TGCAGTGCTAGCCCACCAGGACAGGGAGCACACGAGCAGTACTTC
cdr3_aa: CSASPPGQGAHEQYF
j_call: TRBJ2-7
clone_size: few
d_call: TRBD1
v_call: TRBV20-1

cdr3_nt: TGTGCCAGCAGTTGGGACAGTAGCAATCAGCCCCAGCATTTT
cdr3_aa: CASSWDSSNQPQHF
j_call: TRBJ1-5
clone_size: -
d_call: TRBD1
v_call: TRBV12-3/TRBV12-4

cdr3_nt: TGTGCCAGCAGCTTAGGCGCCAGGTTCTATGGCTACACCTTC
cdr3_aa: CASSLGARFYGYTF
j_call: TRBJ1-2
clone_size: -
d_call: -
v_call: TRBV7-2

cdr3_nt: TGTGCCAGCAGCCATTATCGATCTAGCGGGAACCTCACAGATACGCAGTATTTT
cdr3_aa: CASSHYRSSGNLTDTQYF
j_call: TRBJ2-3
clone_size: -
d_call: TRBD2
v_call: TRBV4-2

cdr3_nt: TGTGCCAGCAGCAGACGACAGGGAATTAACACCGGGGAGCTGTTTTTT
cdr3_aa: CASSRRQGINTGELFF
j_call: TRBJ2-2
clone_size: -
d_call: TRBD1
v_call: TRBV3-1

cdr3_nt: TGCGCCAGCAGCACACAGGGGGTTGACTATGAGCAGTTCTTC
cdr3_aa: CASSTQGVDYEQFF
j_call: TRBJ2-1
clone_size: few
d_call: TRBD1
v_call: TRBV5-1

cdr3_nt: TGTGCCAGCAGTGAACCCTCGTGGACTAGCGGGAGGGTAGGATCTGGGGCCAACGTCCTGACTTTC
cdr3_aa: CASSEPSWTSGRVGSGANVLTF
j_call: TRBJ2-6
clone_size: -
d_call: TRBD2
v_call: TRBV2

cdr3_nt: TGTGCCAGCAGCGTAGCTTCGGGGGGGGACGAGCAGTACTTC
cdr3_aa: CASSVASGGDEQYF
j_call: TRBJ2-7
clone_size: once
d_call: TRBD2
v_call: TRBV9

cdr3_nt: TGTGCCAGCAGCCACGAATGGACAGGGGGAATAGATACGCAGTATTTT
cdr3_aa: CASSHEWTGGIDTQYF
j_call: TRBJ2-3
clone_size: few
d_call: TRBD1
v_call: TRBV14

cdr3_nt: TGCAGTGCTAAAATAGGGGGCGTGAAAACCTACGAGCAGTACTTC
cdr3_aa: CSAKIGGVKTYEQYF
j_call: TRBJ2-7
clone_size: few
d_call: TRBD1
v_call: TRBV20-1

cdr3_nt: TGCAGCGTTGGGACGGTGAACTATGGCTACACCTTC
cdr3_aa: CSVGTVNYGYTF
j_call: TRBJ1-2
clone_size: few
d_call: -
v_call: TRBV29-1

cdr3_nt: TGTGCCAGCAGTTACCAATCAGGGGCCGCTGGAAACACCATATATTTT
cdr3_aa: CASSYQSGAAGNTIYF
j_call: TRBJ1-3
clone_size: -
d_call: -
v_call: TRBV6-5

cdr3_nt: TGTGCCATCAGTGAGTCGACCGGGGGCGAAAAACTGTTTTTT
cdr3_aa: CAISESTGGEKLFF
j_call: TRBJ1-4
clone_size: few
d_call: -
v_call: TRBV10-3

cdr3_nt: TGTGCCAGCGTTAGAAACAGCCATGGCTACACCTTC
cdr3_aa: CASVRNSHGYTF
j_call: TRBJ1-2
clone_size: many
d_call: -
v_call: TRBV21-1

cdr3_nt: TGTGCCAGTAGTATCCGGGGACAGGATAATGGCTACACCTTC
cdr3_aa: CASSIRGQDNGYTF
j_call: TRBJ1-2
clone_size: -
d_call: TRBD1
v_call: TRBV19

cdr3_nt: TGCAGTGCTTCGAGGGGGGCCTTGAACACTGAAGCTTTCTTT
cdr3_aa: CSASRGALNTEAFF
j_call: TRBJ1-1
clone_size: -
d_call: -
v_call: TRBV20-1

cdr3_nt: TGTGCCAGCAGCGCCCCCAGGGCGGGATCTAGCACAGATACGCAGTATTTT
cdr3_aa: CASSAPRAGSSTDTQYF
j_call: TRBJ2-3
clone_size: few
d_call: -
v_call: TRBV7-3

cdr3_nt: TGTGCCACCAGTGATCCGACAGGGACGGTCGAAAAACTGTTTTTT
cdr3_aa: CATSDPTGTVEKLFF
j_call: TRBJ1-4
clone_size: few
d_call: TRBD1
v_call: TRBV24-1

cdr3_nt: TGCAGTGCTAGAGATCGAACCAAGAACACTGAAGCTTTCTTT
cdr3_aa: CSARDRTKNTEAFF
j_call: TRBJ1-1
clone_size: -
d_call: -
v_call: TRBV20-1

cdr3_nt: TGTGCCACCAGTGGTACGACTAGCGGTAGCAATGAGCAGTTCTTC
cdr3_aa: CATSGTTSGSNEQFF
j_call: TRBJ2-1
clone_size: -
d_call: TRBD2
v_call: TRBV24-1

cdr3_nt: TGCAGCGTTGGGGTAAGGCAGGGGGCGACGTCTAGCTCCTACGAGCAGTACTTC
cdr3_aa: CSVGVRQGATSSSYEQYF
j_call: TRBJ2-7
clone_size: -
d_call: TRBD1
v_call: TRBV29-1

cdr3_nt: TGTGCCAGCTCAACAGGGTCAAACGAGCAGTACTTC
cdr3_aa: CASSTGSNEQYF
j_call: TRBJ2-7
clone_size: -
d_call: -
v_call: TRBV18

cdr3_nt: TGCAGTGCAGCTACAGGATCCAACTATGGCTACACCTTC
cdr3_aa: CSAATGSNYGYTF
j_call: TRBJ1-2
clone_size: -
d_call: -
v_call: TRBV20-1

cdr3_nt: TGCGCCAGCAGCTTGCAGCGGGCCCTCTCCTACGAGCAGTACTTC
cdr3_aa: CASSLQRALSYEQYF
j_call: TRBJ2-7
clone_size: -
d_call: -
v_call: TRBV5-1

cdr3_nt: TGTGCCATCTCTCGGACAGGAGAGACCCAGTACTTC
cdr3_aa: CAISRTGETQYF
j_call: TRBJ2-5
clone_size: few
d_call: TRBD1
v_call: TRBV10-3

cdr3_nt: TGTGCCAGCAGCCCTTTTACGGGGCTCACAGATACGCAGTATTTT
cdr3_aa: CASSPFTGLTDTQYF
j_call: TRBJ2-3
clone_size: few
d_call: -
v_call: TRBV5-6

cdr3_nt: TGTGCCACCAGTGATTTAACTAGCGGCTACAATGAGCAGTTCTTC
cdr3_aa: CATSDLTSGYNEQFF
j_call: TRBJ2-1
clone_size: many
d_call: TRBD2
v_call: TRBV24-1

cdr3_nt: TGCAGTGCTACCCCCCCGACAGGGCGGGAGACCCAGTACTTC
cdr3_aa: CSATPPTGRETQYF
j_call: TRBJ2-5
clone_size: many
d_call: TRBD1
v_call: TRBV20-1

cdr3_nt: TGTGCCAGCATCTTTGACCTAAATTCACCCCTCCACTTT
cdr3_aa: CASIFDLNSPLHF
j_call: TRBJ1-6
clone_size: few
d_call: -
v_call: TRBV6-6

cdr3_nt: TGCGCCAGCAGCTTGGCGTCCGGGGATCAGCCCCAGCATTTT
cdr3_aa: CASSLASGDQPQHF
j_call: TRBJ1-5
clone_size: few
d_call: -
v_call: TRBV5-1

cdr3_nt: TGTGCCAGCAGCGAGGACACGGATGACACTGAAGCTTTCTTT
cdr3_aa: CASSEDTDDTEAFF
j_call: TRBJ1-1
clone_size: few
d_call: -
v_call: TRBV11-2

cdr3_nt: TGTGCCAGCAGCTTGTTCCCCCAGGCGGGCAATCAGCCCCAGCATTTT
cdr3_aa: CASSLFPQAGNQPQHF
j_call: TRBJ1-5
clone_size: few
d_call: -
v_call: TRBV7-2

cdr3_nt: TGTGCCAGCATTAACCGGGCCGGGAACTACAATGAGCAGTTCTTC
cdr3_aa: CASINRAGNYNEQFF
j_call: TRBJ2-1
clone_size: -
d_call: -
v_call: TRBV6-1

cdr3_nt: TGTGCCAGCAGCCGGGGCCCAGGGACTCTCTACAATGAGCAGTTCTTC
cdr3_aa: CASSRGPGTLYNEQFF
j_call: TRBJ2-1
clone_size: -
d_call: -
v_call: TRBV4-2

cdr3_nt: TGTGCCAGTAGTATCACTAGCGGGAGGGTTGCCTACAATGAGCAGTTCTTC
cdr3_aa: CASSITSGRVAYNEQFF
j_call: TRBJ2-1
clone_size: -
d_call: TRBD2
v_call: TRBV19

cdr3_nt: TGTGCCAGCAGCTCAGCGGGTAAGGCCTACAATGAGCAGTTCTTC
cdr3_aa: CASSSAGKAYNEQFF
j_call: TRBJ2-1
clone_size: many
d_call: -
v_call: TRBV7-8

cdr3_nt: TGTGCCAGCAGCCACCCGGAGGGGGGGAATGAGCAGTTCTTC
cdr3_aa: CASSHPEGGNEQFF
j_call: TRBJ2-1
clone_size: few
d_call: -
v_call: TRBV7-8

cdr3_nt: TGTGCCACCGGGGGACAGGGTTTATCCTACAATGAGCAGTTCTTC
cdr3_aa: CATGGQGLSYNEQFF
j_call: TRBJ2-1
clone_size: -
d_call: TRBD1
v_call: TRBV24-1

cdr3_nt: TGCGCCAGCAGCCAAGACGGGACAGGGCGCCAGCCCCAGCATTTT
cdr3_aa: CASSQDGTGRQPQHF
j_call: TRBJ1-5
clone_size: once
d_call: TRBD1
v_call: TRBV4-3

cdr3_nt: TGTGCCAGCAGCCATGGACTAGCAGAGACCCAGTACTTC
cdr3_aa: CASSHGLAETQYF
j_call: TRBJ2-5
clone_size: -
d_call: TRBD2
v_call: TRBV28

cdr3_nt: TGTGCCAGCAGTGAATGGGGTATACGGGGCTACACCTTC
cdr3_aa: CASSEWGIRGYTF
j_call: TRBJ1-2
clone_size: -
d_call: -
v_call: TRBV6-1

cdr3_nt: TGTGCCAGCAGCTTGGAGCGGCTTACAGATACGCAGTATTTT
cdr3_aa: CASSLERLTDTQYF
j_call: TRBJ2-3
clone_size: few
d_call: -
v_call: TRBV5-6

cdr3_nt: TGCGCCAGCAGCTTGATAGCGGGGGGCTCTATAGATGAGCAGTTCTTC
cdr3_aa: CASSLIAGGSIDEQFF
j_call: TRBJ2-1
clone_size: -
d_call: TRBD2
v_call: TRBV5-1

cdr3_nt: TGTGCCAGCAGCTTAGGGCCTAAGTGGCCCCAGCATTTT
cdr3_aa: CASSLGPKWPQHF
j_call: TRBJ1-5
clone_size: many
d_call: -
v_call: TRBV7-9

cdr3_nt: TGTGCCAGCAGTTTTGGGGGGGGGTACCAAGAGACCCAGTACTTC
cdr3_aa: CASSFGGGYQETQYF
j_call: TRBJ2-5
clone_size: few
d_call: TRBD2
v_call: TRBV27

cdr3_nt: TGCGCCAGCAGCCTGTGGGGACAGGCTAGCACAGATACGCAGTATTTT
cdr3_aa: CASSLWGQASTDTQYF
j_call: TRBJ2-3
clone_size: few
d_call: TRBD1
v_call: TRBV5-1

cdr3_nt: TGTGCCAGCAGTTTCGGACGGCAGATCTTCAATGAGCAGTTCTTC
cdr3_aa: CASSFGRQIFNEQFF
j_call: TRBJ2-1
clone_size: -
d_call: -
v_call: TRBV6-2/TRBV6-3

cdr3_nt: TGTGCCAGCAGTGAACTCCGGGGGACGGGAACTAATGAAAAACTGTTTTTT
cdr3_aa: CASSELRGTGTNEKLFF
j_call: TRBJ1-4
clone_size: few
d_call: -
v_call: TRBV25-1

cdr3_nt: TGTGCCAGCAGCTTAGTAGCGGGGGAAAAACTGTTTTTT
cdr3_aa: CASSLVAGEKLFF
j_call: TRBJ1-4
clone_size: -
d_call: -
v_call: TRBV7-9

cdr3_nt: TGTGCCAGCAGCTTAACCGTCGCGGGAGGCACCGGGGAGCTGTTTTTT
cdr3_aa: CASSLTVAGGTGELFF
j_call: TRBJ2-2
clone_size: -
d_call: TRBD2
v_call: TRBV7-3